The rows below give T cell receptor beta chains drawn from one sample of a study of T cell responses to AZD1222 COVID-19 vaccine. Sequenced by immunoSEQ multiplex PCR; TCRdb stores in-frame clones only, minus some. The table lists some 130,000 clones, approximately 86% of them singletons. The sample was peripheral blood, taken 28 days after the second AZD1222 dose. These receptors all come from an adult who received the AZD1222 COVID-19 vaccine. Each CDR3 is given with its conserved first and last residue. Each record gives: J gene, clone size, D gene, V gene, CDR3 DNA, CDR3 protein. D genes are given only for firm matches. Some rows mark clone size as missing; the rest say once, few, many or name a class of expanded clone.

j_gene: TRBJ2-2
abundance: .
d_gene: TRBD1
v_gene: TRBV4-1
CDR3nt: TGCGCCAGCAGCCAAGATCGGGCAGGGGGCGGAGGGGAGCTGTTTTTT
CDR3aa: CASSQDRAGGGGELFF

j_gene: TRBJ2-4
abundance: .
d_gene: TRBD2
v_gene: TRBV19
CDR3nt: TGTGCCAGTAGTATTAAGACCGGCGGGAGGGCTGGGGTTGCCAAAAACATTCAGTACTTC
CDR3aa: CASSIKTGGRAGVAKNIQYF

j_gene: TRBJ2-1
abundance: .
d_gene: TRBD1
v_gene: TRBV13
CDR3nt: TGTGCCAGCAGACTGACCGGGACAGGATTGGACAATGAGCAGTTCTTC
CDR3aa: CASRLTGTGLDNEQFF

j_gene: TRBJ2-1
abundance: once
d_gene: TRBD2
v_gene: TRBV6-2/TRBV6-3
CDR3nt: TGTGCCAGCAGTTTACTAGCGGTTGAGCAGTTCTTC
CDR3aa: CASSLLAVEQFF

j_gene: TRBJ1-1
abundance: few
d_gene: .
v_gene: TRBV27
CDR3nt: TGTGCCAGCAGTCCTACGCGGACAGCGCCCACTGAAGCTTTCTTT
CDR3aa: CASSPTRTAPTEAFF

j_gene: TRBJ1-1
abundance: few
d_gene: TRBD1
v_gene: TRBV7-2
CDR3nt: TGTGCCAGCAGCTTGCACAGGGGGAGCACTGAAGCTTTCTTT
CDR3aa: CASSLHRGSTEAFF

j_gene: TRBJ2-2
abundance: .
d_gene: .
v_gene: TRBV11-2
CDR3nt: TGTGCCAGCAACCCCCGAGCGGCCGGGGGGAACACCGGGGAGCTGTTTTTT
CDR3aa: CASNPRAAGGNTGELFF

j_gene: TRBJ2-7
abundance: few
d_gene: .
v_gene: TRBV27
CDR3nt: TGTGCCAGCAGTGCCCCCCCGGGTAGAGGGAACTACGAGCAGTACTTC
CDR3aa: CASSAPPGRGNYEQYF

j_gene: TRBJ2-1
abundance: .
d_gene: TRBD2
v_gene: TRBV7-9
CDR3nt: TGTGCCAGCAGCTTAGAGTGGGGGGGCAATGAGCAGTTCTTC
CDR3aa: CASSLEWGGNEQFF

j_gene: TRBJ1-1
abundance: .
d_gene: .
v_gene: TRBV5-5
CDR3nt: TGTGCCAGCACGGACGGGAACACTGAAGCTTTCTTT
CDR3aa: CASTDGNTEAFF

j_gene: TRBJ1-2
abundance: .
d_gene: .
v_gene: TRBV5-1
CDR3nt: TGCGCCAGCAGCTTGGGGCAGGGCTACACCTTC
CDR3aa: CASSLGQGYTF

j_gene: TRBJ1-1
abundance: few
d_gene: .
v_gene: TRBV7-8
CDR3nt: TGTGCCAGCAGCTTTAGAGGGATGAACACTGAAGCTTTCTTT
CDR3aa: CASSFRGMNTEAFF

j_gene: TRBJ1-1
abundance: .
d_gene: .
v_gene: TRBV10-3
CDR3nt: TGTGCCATCAGTGAGTCGGGGGGAGATTTCACTGAAGCTTTCTTT
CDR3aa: CAISESGGDFTEAFF

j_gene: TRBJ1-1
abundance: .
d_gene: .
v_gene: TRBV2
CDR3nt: TGTGCCAGCAGTGCTCGACTGCCTGAGGGCACTGAAGCTTTCTTT
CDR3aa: CASSARLPEGTEAFF

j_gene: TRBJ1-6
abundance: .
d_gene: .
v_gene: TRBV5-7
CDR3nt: TGTGCCAGCAGCTTGGGATATGGGACGACACCCCTCCACTTT
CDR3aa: CASSLGYGTTPLHF

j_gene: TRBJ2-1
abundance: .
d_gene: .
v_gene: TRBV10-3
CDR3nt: TGTGCCAGTTTCGCCTATAGCGGTTCAGCCAATGAGCAGTTCTTC
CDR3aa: CASFAYSGSANEQFF

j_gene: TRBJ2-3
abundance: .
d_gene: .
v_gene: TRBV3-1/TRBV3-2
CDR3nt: TGTGCCAGCAGCCAAGATCACGGTGAGTCAGATACGCAGTATTTT
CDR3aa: CASSQDHGESDTQYF

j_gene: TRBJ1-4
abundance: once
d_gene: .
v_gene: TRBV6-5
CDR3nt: TGTGCCAGCAGTTACGGGGGGTCGTCCGAAAAACTGTTTTTT
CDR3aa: CASSYGGSSEKLFF

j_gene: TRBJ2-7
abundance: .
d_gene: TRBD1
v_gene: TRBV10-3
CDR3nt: TGTGCCGCCTTAAAGGACAGGGCCGGCTACGAGCAGTACTTC
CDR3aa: CAALKDRAGYEQYF

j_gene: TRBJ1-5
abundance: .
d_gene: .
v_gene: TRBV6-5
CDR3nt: TGTGCCAGCAGCGCCGGACTATATAGCAATCAGCCCCAGCATTTT
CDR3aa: CASSAGLYSNQPQHF

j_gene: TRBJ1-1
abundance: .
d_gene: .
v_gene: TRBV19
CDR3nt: TGTGCCAGTAGTATGGCCGATGGTGAAGCTTTCTTT
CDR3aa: CASSMADGEAFF

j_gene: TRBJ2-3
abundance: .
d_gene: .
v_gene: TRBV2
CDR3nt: TGTGCCAGCAGTGAGGGGCGGGCCCCCCTGTTGGGCACAGATACGCAGTATTTT
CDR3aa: CASSEGRAPLLGTDTQYF

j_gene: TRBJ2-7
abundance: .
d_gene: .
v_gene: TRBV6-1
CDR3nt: TGTGCCAGCAGCGAAGGTCCAGCCACCTACGAGCAGTACTTC
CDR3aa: CASSEGPATYEQYF

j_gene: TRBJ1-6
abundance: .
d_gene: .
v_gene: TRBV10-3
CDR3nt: TGTGCCACCACCGGGACGGCCAATAATTCACCCCTCCACTTT
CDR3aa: CATTGTANNSPLHF

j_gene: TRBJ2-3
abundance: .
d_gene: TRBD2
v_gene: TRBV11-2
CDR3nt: TGTGCCAGCAGCTTAGCTCGGGAGGGCCGTGCAGATACGCAGTATTTT
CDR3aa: CASSLAREGRADTQYF

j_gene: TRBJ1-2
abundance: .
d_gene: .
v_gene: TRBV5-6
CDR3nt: TGTGCCAGCAGCGCGGGGGAATATATCCCATATGGCTACACCTTC
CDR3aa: CASSAGEYIPYGYTF

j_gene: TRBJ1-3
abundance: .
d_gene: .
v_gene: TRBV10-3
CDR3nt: TGTGCCATCAGTGTAGGGACCAACTCTGGAAACACCATATATTTT
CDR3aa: CAISVGTNSGNTIYF

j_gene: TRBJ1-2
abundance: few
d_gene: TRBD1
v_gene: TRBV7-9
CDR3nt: TGTGCCAGCAGCTTTTGGACAGGAGGCGGCTACACCTTC
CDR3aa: CASSFWTGGGYTF

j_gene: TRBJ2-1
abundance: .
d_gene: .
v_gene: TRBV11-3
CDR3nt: TGTGCCAGCAGCTTGGGAGGGGGAGGGAGTAATGAGCAGTTCTTC
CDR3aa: CASSLGGGGSNEQFF

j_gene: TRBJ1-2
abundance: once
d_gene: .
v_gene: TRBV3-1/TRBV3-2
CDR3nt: TGTGCCAGCAGCCAAGGGTTTCAGGGTCGAGGCTACACCTTC
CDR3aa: CASSQGFQGRGYTF

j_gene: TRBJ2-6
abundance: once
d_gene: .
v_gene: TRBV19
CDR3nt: TGTGCCAGTAGTATTGGAGGCATGGGTGGGGCCAACGTCCTGACTTTC
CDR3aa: CASSIGGMGGANVLTF

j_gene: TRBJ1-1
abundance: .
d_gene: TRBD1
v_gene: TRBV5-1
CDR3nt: TGCGCCAGCAGCTCGGGACAGATGAACACTGAAGCTTTCTTT
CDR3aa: CASSSGQMNTEAFF

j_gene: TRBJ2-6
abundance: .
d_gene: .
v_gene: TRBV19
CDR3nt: TGTGCCAGTAAGTCAGGGAGCTCTGGGGCCAACGTCCTGACTTTC
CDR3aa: CASKSGSSGANVLTF

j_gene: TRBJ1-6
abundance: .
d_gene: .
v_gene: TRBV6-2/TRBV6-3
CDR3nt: TGTGCCAGCAGTTACGAGAGGGCACCCCTCCACTTT
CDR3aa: CASSYERAPLHF

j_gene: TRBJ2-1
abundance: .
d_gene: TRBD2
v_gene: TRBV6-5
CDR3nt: TGTGCCAGCACCCTACTAGCGGGGGGGCGTAATGAGCAGTTCTTC
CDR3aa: CASTLLAGGRNEQFF

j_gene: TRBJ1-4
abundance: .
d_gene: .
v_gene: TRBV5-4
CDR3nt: TGTGCCAGCAGCGGCGGGTGGGGCGAGGAAGAAAAACTGTTTTTT
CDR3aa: CASSGGWGEEEKLFF

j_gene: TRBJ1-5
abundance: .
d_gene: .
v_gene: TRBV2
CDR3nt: TGTGCCAGCAGTCCCTTGGTTGAGGGGCCCCAGCATTTT
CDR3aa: CASSPLVEGPQHF

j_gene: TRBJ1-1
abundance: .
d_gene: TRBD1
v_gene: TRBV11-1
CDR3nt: TGTGCCAGCAGCCCCCGACAGGGTACCACTGAAGCTTTCTTT
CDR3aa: CASSPRQGTTEAFF

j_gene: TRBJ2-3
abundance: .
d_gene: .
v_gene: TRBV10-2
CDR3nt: TGCGCCAGCAACAATGGGACACGATACACAGATACGCAGTATTTT
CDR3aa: CASNNGTRYTDTQYF

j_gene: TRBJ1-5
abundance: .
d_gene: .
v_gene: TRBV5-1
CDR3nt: TGCGCCAGCAGCTTGGGAACAGATCAGCCCCAGCATTTT
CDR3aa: CASSLGTDQPQHF

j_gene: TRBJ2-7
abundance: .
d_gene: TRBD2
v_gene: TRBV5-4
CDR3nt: TGTGCCAGTCCTCCTCCCGGGACTAAGTCCTACGAGCAGTACTTC
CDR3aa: CASPPPGTKSYEQYF

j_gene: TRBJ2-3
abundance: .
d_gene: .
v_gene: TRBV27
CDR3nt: TGTGCCAGCAGTTGGGGACAACTCACAGATACGCAGTATTTT
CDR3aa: CASSWGQLTDTQYF

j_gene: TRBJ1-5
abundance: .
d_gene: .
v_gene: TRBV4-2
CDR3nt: TGTGCCAGCAGCCAAGAATACCTCCACGGTAGCAATCAGCCCCAGCATTTT
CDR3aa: CASSQEYLHGSNQPQHF

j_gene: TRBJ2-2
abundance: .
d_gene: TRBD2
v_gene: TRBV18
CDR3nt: TGTGCCAGCTCACCAATCCTAGCGGGAAACACCGGGGAGCTGTTTTTT
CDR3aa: CASSPILAGNTGELFF

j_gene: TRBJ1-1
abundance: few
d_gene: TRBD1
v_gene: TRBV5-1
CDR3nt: TGCGCCAGCAGCTTCCCTGACAGGGAGAACACTGAAGCTTTCTTT
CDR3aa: CASSFPDRENTEAFF

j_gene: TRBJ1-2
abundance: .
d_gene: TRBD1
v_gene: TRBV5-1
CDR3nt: TGCGCCAGCAGCTTTTCTTCCGGGACAGGGTACGACTATGGCTACACCTTC
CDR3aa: CASSFSSGTGYDYGYTF

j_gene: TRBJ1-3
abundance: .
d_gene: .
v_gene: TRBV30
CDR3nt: TGTGCCTGGAGGGTAGGCTCTGGAAACACCATATATTTT
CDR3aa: CAWRVGSGNTIYF

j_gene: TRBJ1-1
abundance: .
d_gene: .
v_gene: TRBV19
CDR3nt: TGTGCCACCTCCTCCAGGGTGAACACTGAAGCTTTCTTT
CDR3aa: CATSSRVNTEAFF

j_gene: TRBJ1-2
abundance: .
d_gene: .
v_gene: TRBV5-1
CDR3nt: TGCGCCAGCAGCTTGGGGGCACAGGGAGGTAGCTATGGCTACACCTTC
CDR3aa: CASSLGAQGGSYGYTF

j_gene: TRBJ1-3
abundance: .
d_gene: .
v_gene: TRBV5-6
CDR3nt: TGTGCCAGCAGCCTCAGGGGTACTGGAAACACCATATATTTT
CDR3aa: CASSLRGTGNTIYF

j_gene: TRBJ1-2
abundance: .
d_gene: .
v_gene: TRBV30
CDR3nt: TGTGCCTGGAAAACACAGGCGGCCAATGGCTACACCTTC
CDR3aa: CAWKTQAANGYTF

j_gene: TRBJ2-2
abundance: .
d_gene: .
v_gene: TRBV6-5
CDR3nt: TGTGCCAGCAGTTACGCGCGTCGAACGAACACCGGGGAGCTGTTTTTT
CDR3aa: CASSYARRTNTGELFF

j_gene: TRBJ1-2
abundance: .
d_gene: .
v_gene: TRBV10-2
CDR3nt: TGCGCCAGCAGTCGGGTCCCTTTTACCGGGGGCTACACCTTC
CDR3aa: CASSRVPFTGGYTF

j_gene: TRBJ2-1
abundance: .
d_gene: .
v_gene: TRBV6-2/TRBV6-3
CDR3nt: TGTGCCAGCAGTTACCCCCCCGGATACAATGAGCAGTTCTTC
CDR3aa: CASSYPPGYNEQFF

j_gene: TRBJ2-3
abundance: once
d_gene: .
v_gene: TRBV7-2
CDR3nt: TGTGCCAGCAGCCCGGCGGGCGGTACGCAGTATTTT
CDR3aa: CASSPAGGTQYF

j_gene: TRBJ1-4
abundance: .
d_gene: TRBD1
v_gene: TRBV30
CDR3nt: TGTGCCAATCAGGGGGCAGTCAGTGAAAAACTGTTTTTT
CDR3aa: CANQGAVSEKLFF

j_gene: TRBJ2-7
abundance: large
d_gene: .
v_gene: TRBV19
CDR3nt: TGTGCCAGTAGTATAGAAGGGGGTCTGGGGTACTACGAGCAGTACTTC
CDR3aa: CASSIEGGLGYYEQYF

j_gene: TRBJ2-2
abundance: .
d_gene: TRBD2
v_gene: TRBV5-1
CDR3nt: TGCGCCAGCACTCGGGGGGAAGGGACCGGGGAGCTGTTTTTT
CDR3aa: CASTRGEGTGELFF

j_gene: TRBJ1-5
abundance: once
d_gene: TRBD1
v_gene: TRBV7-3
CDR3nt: TGTGCCAGCAGCTTAACAGTAACAGGGGGCTGCAATCAGCCCCAGCATTTT
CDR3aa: CASSLTVTGGCNQPQHF

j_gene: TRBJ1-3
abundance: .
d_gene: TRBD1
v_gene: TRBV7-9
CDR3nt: TGTGCCAGCAGCTTCCCCCTCGGGACAGCTTCTGGAAACACCATATATTTT
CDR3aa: CASSFPLGTASGNTIYF